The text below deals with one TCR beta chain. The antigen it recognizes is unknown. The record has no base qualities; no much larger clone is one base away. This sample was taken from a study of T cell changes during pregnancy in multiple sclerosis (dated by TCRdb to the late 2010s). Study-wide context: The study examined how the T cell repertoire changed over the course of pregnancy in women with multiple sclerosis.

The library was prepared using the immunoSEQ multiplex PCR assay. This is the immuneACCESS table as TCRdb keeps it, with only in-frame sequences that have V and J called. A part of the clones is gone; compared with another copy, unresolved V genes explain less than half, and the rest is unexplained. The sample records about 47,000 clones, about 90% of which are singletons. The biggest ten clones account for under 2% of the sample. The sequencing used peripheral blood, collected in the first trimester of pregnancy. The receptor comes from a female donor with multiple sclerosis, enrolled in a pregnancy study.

In nucleotide form, the sequence is TGTGCCAGCAGCGTAACAGGGTCTTATAATTCACCCCTCCACTTT. This translates into CASSVTGSYNSPLHF. This chain is built from TRBV9 and TRBJ1-6, with a tentative D gene TRBD1 over 6 matching bases. From the germline V gene, CDR1 is SGDLS and CDR2 is YYNGEE. The germline ends are 9 bases apart after V is trimmed by 1 base and J by 4 bases. Counted from cysteine to phenylalanine, this CDR3 has 15 amino acids. Only the CDR3 part of the read is kept: 45 bases, read in frame from the first base.